This T cell receptor beta chain was profiled in a study of T cell responses to AZD1222 COVID-19 vaccine. About this clone: Its specificity is unknown.

The table came from immunoSEQ multiplex PCR; TCRdb's copy has only in-frame clones and leaves some out. The sample lists 150,000 to 180,000 clones; 85% to 95% were seen once. Study observations and caveats: Donor demographics were predominantly white British with a female majority; clonal diversity may be underestimated. Samples come after the peak T cell response, not at day 14. A rise in Spike-specific TCR breadth and depth followed two AZD1222 doses.

V was cut by 3 bases and J by 6 bases, with 17 bases left in between. The length of the CDR3 is 15 residues. Germline assignment: CDR1 LGHNA and CDR2 YNFKEQ. This chain joins TRBV4-2 and TRBJ1-2, with D possibly TRBD1 on 6 matching bases. The sample consisted of peripheral blood, taken 28 days after the second AZD1222 dose. The source of this sequence is an adult who received the AZD1222 COVID-19 vaccine. The CDR3 bases are TGTGCCAGCAGCCATCGAAACACAGGGACTAATGGCTACACCTTC. Translated: CASSHRNTGTNGYTF.